The clone carrying this T cell receptor beta chain was seen repeatedly, ten times or more. Its antigen is unidentified. CDR3 length: 15 amino acids. V trimming: 5 bases; J trimming: 4 bases; junction bases outside the gene matches: 8. Alongside a J-beta primer mix, a sample-barcoded 5' primer served in a second PCR lasting 7 to 11 cycles. Each TCR beta cDNA got a 12-nucleotide random molecular identifier. TCRdb fed the 5' RACE reads into MiXCR, producing one record per CDR3 protein. The profile covers 650,000 to 1,000,000 distinct CDR3 sequences, with roughly 34% appearing a single time and roughly 13% taken by the ten largest. This record belongs to a study of blood T cells in healthy people across ages. Findings and limits, study-wide: In long-lived donors, naive CD4+ cell counts and diversity exceeded those of aged donors. Estimated diversity across one million T cells was deemed an underestimate.

The receptor comes from a man aged 18 to 30 in good health. J is TRBJ1-2 and V is TRBV12-3 or TRBV12-4; 9 nucleotides agree with TRBD1. The sequencing sample was made of blood. CDR3 nucleotides: TGTGCCAGCAGTCTGAACAGGGGGCTCGGCTATGGCTACACCTTC. It translates to CASSLNRGLGYGYTF.